Following are 21 T cell receptor beta chains from one sample sequenced in a study of blood T cell repertoires in COVID-19. Clones were read by immunoSEQ multiplex PCR, and TCRdb kept only the in-frame ones, dropping some. Of some 220,000 clones listed, roughly 80% were seen once; the top ten hold around 18%. Sample: peripheral blood. All receptors come from a woman of 80 years or more with active or convalescent COVID-19.

V usage is TRBV30 and J usage is TRBJ2-1; a possible D gene is TRBD2 (5 bases). V gave up 1 base and J gave up 2 bases, with 6 bases separating them. Germline V lookup: CDR1 GTSNPN, CDR2 SVGIG (reference sequence). The CDR3 length is 13 residues. CDR3: CAWSAGTYNEQFF. The CDR3 nucleotides are TGTGCCTGGAGTGCGGGAACCTACAATGAGCAGTTCTTC.

This clone was found a few times. The chain recombines TRBV3-1 (or the pseudogene TRBV3-2) with TRBJ1-2; D gene uncertain. V was pared by 2 bases and J by 1 base, with 8 bases between. Germline lookup yields CDR1 LGHDT and CDR2 YNNKEL (reference sequence). CDR3 length equals 14 residues. CDR3 in DNA: TGTGCCAGCAGCCAATCCGGGGTTAACTATGGCTACACCTTC. Translation gives CASSQSGVNYGYTF.

This clone showed up just a few times. This sequence joins TRBV7-9 and TRBJ2-7; 7 nucleotides match TRBD1. CDR3 length equals 12 residues. The trim removed 5 bases at V and 7 bases at J, leaving 5 bases unmatched. Per the germline V gene, CDR1 is SEHNR and CDR2 is FQNEAQ (reference sequence). CDR3 protein: CASSGQDGEQYF. CDR3 sequence (DNA): TGTGCCAGCAGCGGACAGGACGGAGAGCAGTACTTC.

The CDR3 bases are TGCGCCAGCAGCTTGGGACACAGCACAGATACGCAGTATTTT. Protein: CASSLGHSTDTQYF. The chain uses TRBV5-1 and TRBJ2-3; D is unresolved. V lost 0 bases and J 0 bases, leaving 5 bases between the germline ends. Looked up from germline, CDR1 is SGHRS and CDR2 is YFSETQ. The CDR3 contains 14 residues.

The J gene is TRBJ2-2, the V gene TRBV7-3, with 7 bases identical to TRBD2. This CDR3 is 18 amino acids long. CDR1 and CDR2 from the germline V gene are SGHTA and FQGTGA. V lost 8 bases and J lost 3; bases outside the gene matches: 18. The CDR3 protein is CASFTAGALAVYTGELFF. The CDR3 DNA reads as TGTGCCAGCTTCACAGCAGGCGCTCTAGCGGTATACACCGGGGAGCTGTTTTTT.

The chain employs TRBV6-6 and TRBJ2-5; 9 bases are a match to TRBD2. After removal of 4 bases from V and 4 bases from J, the junction contained 10 bases not matched to a gene. The CDR3 contains 16 residues. Germline V gene sequence: CDR1 MNHNY, CDR2 SVGAGI (reference sequence). CDR3 sequence: CASSLGTSGRIETQYF. As DNA, the CDR3 is TGTGCCAGCAGTTTAGGTACGAGCGGGAGGATAGAGACCCAGTACTTC.

V is TRBV14 and J is TRBJ2-3, with TRBD1 matching over 7 bases. The CDR3 totals 18 residues. Germline values: CDR1 SGHDN, CDR2 FVKESK. With 3 bases clipped from V and 2 bases from J, the junction kept 14 bases outside the gene matches. The CDR3 coding sequence is TGTGCCAGCAGCCAGATAAAATTTCGGACAGGTGACACAGATACGCAGTATTTT. Protein sequence: CASSQIKFRTGDTDTQYF. Based on the CDR3 plus reference TRBV14 and TRBJ2-3, the full variable domain is EAGVTQFPSHSVIEKGQTVTLRCDPISGHDNLYWYRRVMGKEIKFLLHFVKESKQDESGMPNNRFLAERTGGTYSTLKVQPAELEDSGVYFCASSQIKFRTGDTDTQYFGPGTRLTVL.

As regards this clone: The same CDR3 also results from other DNA sequences found in this sample. V is TRBV5-1 and J is TRBJ2-3, with a tentative D call TRBD1 (6 bases). V lost 0 bases to trimming and J lost 0 bases, with 8 bases between them. This CDR3 region has 15 residues. Germline lookup yields CDR1 SGHRS and CDR2 YFSETQ. The CDR3 coding sequence is TGCGCCAGCAGCTTGGGGGGGACAAGCACAGATACGCAGTATTTT. Its translation: CASSLGGTSTDTQYF.

The CDR3 loop reads CASGGQGVHEQYF. The CDR3 DNA reads as TGTGCCAGCGGCGGACAGGGAGTGCACGAGCAGTACTTC. The chain links TRBV28 to TRBJ2-7, with 8 bases fitting TRBD1. This CDR3 region has 13 residues. The V and J ends lost 8 bases and 5 bases, in that order; junction bases with no gene match: 8. Germline-derived CDR1 and CDR2 are MDHEN and SYDVKM.

The rearrangement joins TRBV7-2 to TRBJ1-6; 7 positions agree with TRBD1. The CDR3 consists of 18 residues. CDR1 and CDR2 (germline): SGHTA, FQGNSA. V shed 2 bases and J 6 bases; nucleotides not matched to a gene: 13. CDR3 sequence reads: CASSLRGLEGARNSPLHF. DNA for the CDR3: TGTGCCAGCAGCTTACGTGGGTTGGAGGGGGCTCGTAATTCACCCCTCCACTTT.

This clone showed up just a few times. The rearrangement links TRBV7-2 to TRBJ2-1; 8 nucleotides match TRBD1. The junction had 3 bases not matched to a gene; V was cut back by 4 bases and J by 4 bases. The CDR3 contains 14 residues. Germline V gene lookup returns CDR1 SGHTA and CDR2 FQGNSA. The CDR3 bases are TGTGCCAGCAGCTGGCAGGGGGCGTACAATGAGCAGTTCTTC. Its translation is CASSWQGAYNEQFF.

This clone is a singleton in its sample. This sequence joins TRBV10-3 and TRBJ2-5, with 9 positions matching TRBD1. With 6 bases clipped from V and 5 bases from J, the junction kept 7 bases outside the gene matches. This CDR3 spans 14 amino acids. Germline loops: CDR1 ENHRY, CDR2 SYGVKD. This CDR3 reads CAIRETGGMETQYF. The CDR3 bases are TGTGCCATCAGGGAGACAGGGGGTATGGAGACCCAGTACTTC.

The rearrangement links TRBV19 to TRBJ1-1; 10 positions agree with TRBD1. Trimming removed 3 bases from V and 1 base from J; junction bases left unmatched: 5. The CDR3 totals 16 residues. Germline CDR1 reads LNHDA; CDR2 reads SQIVND (reference sequence). In DNA, the CDR3 is TGTGCCAGTAGTATTGGACAGGGGGTAGCGAACACTGAAGCTTTCTTT. Residues: CASSIGQGVANTEAFF.

The chain couples TRBV30 to TRBJ1-2; D might be TRBD1 (5 bases). The germline V and J ends were trimmed by 0 bases and 8 bases, with 16 bases remaining between them. Per germline, CDR1 GTSNPN and CDR2 SVGIG (reference sequence). This CDR3 region has 14 residues. The CDR3 region is CAWSVPWGGTGYTF. The CDR3, as DNA: TGTGCCTGGAGTGTTCCTTGGGGGGGGACCGGCTACACCTTC.

The CDR3 nucleotides are TGCGCCAGCAGCTCCGGACAGGGCTACGAGCAGTACTTC. This gives the protein CASSSGQGYEQYF. The chain recombines TRBV5-1 with TRBJ2-7; 8 bases are a match to TRBD1. Germline V gives CDR1 SGHRS, CDR2 YFSETQ. The CDR3 is made up of 13 amino acids. With 3 bases clipped from V and 3 bases from J, the junction kept 2 bases outside the gene matches.

V usage is TRBV18 and J usage is TRBJ1-2; D perhaps matches TRBD1 (5 bases). The length of the CDR3 is 15 residues. CDR1 and CDR2 (germline): KGHSH, LQKENI. Trimming took 2 bases from V and 0 from J, leaving 10 bases between them. CDR3 sequence reads: CASSPTGDSNYGYTF. DNA of the CDR3: TGTGCCAGCTCACCAACAGGAGACTCTAACTATGGCTACACCTTC.

The rearrangement joins TRBV6-2 or TRBV6-3 to TRBJ1-2; no clear D gene. Germline CDR1 reads MNHEY; CDR2 reads SVGEGT. V lost 0 bases and J lost 1, with 12 bases in between. CDR3 size: 16 residues. CDR3 sequence (DNA): TGTGCCAGCAGTTACTCGAGGCATGGGTATAACTATGGCTACACCTTC. Amino acids: CASSYSRHGYNYGYTF.

In this sample, this clone turned up once. The chain has TRBV6-2 or TRBV6-3 and TRBJ2-5; perhaps TRBD2 as D (5 bases). CDR1 MNHEY and CDR2 SVGEGT come from the germline V gene. With 2 bases removed from V and 7 bases from J, the gap between germline ends came to 11 bases. CDR3 length equals 13 residues. This chain's CDR3 is CASSYGYEGTQYF. DNA for the CDR3: TGTGCCAGCAGTTACGGGTACGAGGGGACCCAGTACTTC.

The J gene is TRBJ2-1, the V gene TRBV7-2, with 7 nucleotides matching TRBD1. The germline V gene encodes CDR1 SGHTA and CDR2 FQGNSA. The CDR3 is 14 residues long. V trimming: 5 bases; J trimming: 8 bases; junction bases outside the gene matches: 9. The CDR3 DNA reads TGTGCCAGCAGCAGACGACAGGGCGGCGATGAGCAGTTCTTC. This gives the protein CASSRRQGGDEQFF. The full variable domain, with the rest looked up from reference TRBV7-2 and TRBJ2-1, is GAGVSQSPSNKVTEKGKDVELRCDPISGHTALYWYRQSLGQGLEFLIYFQGNSAPDKSGLPSDRFSAERTGGSVSTLTIQRTQQEDSAVYLCASSRRQGGDEQFFGPGTRLTVL.

The chain uses TRBV15 and TRBJ2-1; possibly TRBD2 for D (6 bases). The germline gives CDR1 LNHNV, CDR2 YYDKDF (reference sequence). The length of the CDR3 is 15 residues. Trimming pared 4 bases from V and 1 base from J, leaving 11 bases between. The CDR3 here is CATSISRGSYNEQFF. The CDR3 DNA is TGTGCCACCAGCATAAGCCGGGGGTCCTACAATGAGCAGTTCTTC.

The chain carries TRBV5-1 and TRBJ1-1; tentative D call: TRBD1 (6 bases). The V and J ends lost 4 bases and 1 base respectively, with 11 bases between them. Germline V lookup: CDR1 SGHRS, CDR2 YFSETQ. CDR3 size: 14 residues. The CDR3 loop reads CASSRPGQNTEAFF. The CDR3 DNA reads TGCGCCAGCAGCCGGCCGGGACAGAACACTGAAGCTTTCTTT.